This T cell receptor (beta chain) was observed in a study of blood T cell repertoires in COVID-19. Overall study: From T cells, B-cell-depleted T cells, or PBMCs came the material, which was cDNA or gDNA.

This clone was seen a single time. Original methodology: Reference gene primer amplification in the assay estimated nucleated cell counts. Repertoires were generated with immunoSEQ multiplex PCR, while TCRdb's copy carries only in-frame clones and drops some. V and J calls and clone size are as listed in that table; D and trimming were resolved from the DNA. The repertoire consists of 250,000 to 350,000 clones, with about nine tenths occurring once and the leading ten covering approximately 0.85%. Trimming removed 3 bases from V and 2 bases from J; junction bases left unmatched: 5. This CDR3 spans 15 amino acids. Germline V gives CDR1 ENHRY, CDR2 SYGVKD.

V gene TRBV10-3 combines with J gene TRBJ2-7; 9 bases agree with TRBD2. The sequence was obtained from a woman aged 40 to 50 who had recovered from COVID-19. The sequencing sample was made of peripheral blood. The CDR3 sequence is CAISDPGLAPYEQYF. The CDR3 nucleotides are TGTGCCATCAGTGATCCGGGACTAGCTCCCTACGAGCAGTACTTC.